Listed here is a single TCR beta chain. This record comes from a study of human thymus T cells. The assay was immunoSEQ multiplex PCR, and TCRdb's table has in-frame clones only and misses some. Seen here are about 46,000 clones, roughly 94% observed once, and the top ten hold 0.15% to 0.2%. The source of this sequence is a girl less than two years old with a congenital heart defect but otherwise immunologically healthy. The sequencing input was blood.

The CDR3 is CAWSRDREGYTF. CDR3 DNA sequence: TGTGCCTGGAGTCGGGACAGGGAAGGCTACACCTTC. The chain couples TRBV30 to TRBJ1-2; 9 positions match TRBD1. The germline CDR1 and CDR2 sequences are GTSNPN and SVGIG (reference sequence). The junction had 3 bases not matched to a gene; V was cut back by 2 bases and J by 8 bases. This CDR3 is 12 amino acids long.